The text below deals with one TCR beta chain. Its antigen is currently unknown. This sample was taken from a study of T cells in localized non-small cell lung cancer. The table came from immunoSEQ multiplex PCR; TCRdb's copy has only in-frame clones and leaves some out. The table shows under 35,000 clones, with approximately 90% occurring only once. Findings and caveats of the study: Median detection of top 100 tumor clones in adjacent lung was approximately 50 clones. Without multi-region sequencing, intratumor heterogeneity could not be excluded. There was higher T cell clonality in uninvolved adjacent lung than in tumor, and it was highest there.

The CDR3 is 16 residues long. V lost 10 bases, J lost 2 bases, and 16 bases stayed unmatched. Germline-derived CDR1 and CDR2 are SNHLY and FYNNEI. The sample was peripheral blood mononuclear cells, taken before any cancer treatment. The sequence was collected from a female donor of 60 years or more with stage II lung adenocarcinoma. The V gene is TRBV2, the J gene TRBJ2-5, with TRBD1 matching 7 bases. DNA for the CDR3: TGTGCCATCAGAGCAACTCCCGGGACAGATCAAGAGACCCAGTACTTC. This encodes CAIRATPGTDQETQYF. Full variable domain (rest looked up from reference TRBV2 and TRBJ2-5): EPEVTQTPSHQVTQMGQEVILRCVPISNHLYFYWYRQILGQKVEFLVSFYNNEISEKSEIFDDQFSVERPDGSNFTLKIRSTKLEDSAMYFCAIRATPGTDQETQYFGPGTRLLVL.